The 25 T cell receptor beta chains below all came from one sample that was sequenced in a study of blood T cell repertoires in COVID-19 (dated by TCRdb to about 2020). Receptor libraries were prepared by the immunoSEQ multiplex PCR assay. Drawn from immuneACCESS, this table holds only the in-frame rearrangements with V and J called that TCRdb kept. Clones are partly lost; checked studies trace under half to an unresolved V gene and leave the rest unexplained. A total of under 350,000 clones appear in this sample, roughly 85% of them only once. The top ten clonotypes cover 4% to 5.5% of the sample. Sequenced: PBMCs or T cells enriched from blood (not recorded which). These receptors all come from a woman aged 40 to 50 with acute COVID-19.

This chain connects TRBV7-3 to TRBJ1-1; D gene unclear. Germline loops: CDR1 SGHTA, CDR2 FQGTGA. V was trimmed by 5 bases and J by 5 bases, leaving 12 bases between them. CDR3 length equals 13 residues. The CDR3 sequence: CASSPTPGTEAFF. CDR3 coding DNA: TGTGCCAGCAGCCCAACGCCGGGGACTGAAGCTTTCTTT.

The rearrangement uses TRBV6-2 or TRBV6-3 and TRBJ1-5; possibly TRBD1 for D (5 bases). This CDR3 spans 16 amino acids. Germline V CDR1 and CDR2: MNHEY, SVGEGT. The V and J ends lost 0 bases and 2 bases respectively, with 11 bases between them. The CDR3 here is CASSYSWGRGNQPQHF. CDR3 DNA: TGTGCCAGCAGTTACTCTTGGGGCCGGGGCAATCAGCCCCAGCATTTT.

This chain links TRBV5-1 with TRBJ2-7; 7 bases align to TRBD1. Germline-derived CDR1 and CDR2 are SGHRS and YFSETQ. V shed 0 bases and J 2 bases; nucleotides not matched to a gene: 5. The CDR3 runs to 15 residues. The CDR3 nucleotides are TGCGCCAGCAGCTTGGTTATCGGACAGGCCTACGAGCAGTACTTC. It translates to CASSLVIGQAYEQYF.

The genes are TRBV6-5 and TRBJ1-3; D is undetermined. The length of the CDR3 is 16 residues. The ends were cut back, 0 bases at V and 0 bases at J, with 9 bases in the middle. Germline V lookup: CDR1 MNHEY, CDR2 SVGAGI. The CDR3 nucleotides read TGTGCCAGCAGTTACTCTCCGAAGAGCTCTGGAAACACCATATATTTT. Translation gives CASSYSPKSSGNTIYF.

The chain has TRBV29-1 and TRBJ1-1; D possibly corresponds to TRBD1 (6 bases). The CDR3 is 13 amino acids. Germline V lookup: CDR1 SQVTM, CDR2 ANQGSEA. The V end was cut by 7 bases, the J end by 8 bases, with 20 bases between. The CDR3 sequence: CSGLGRGKEEAFF. Written as DNA, the CDR3 is TGCAGCGGCCTAGGGAGGGGGAAAGAAGAAGCTTTCTTT. Based on the CDR3 plus reference TRBV29-1 and TRBJ1-1, the full variable domain is SAVISQKPSRDICQRGTSLTIQCQVDSQVTMMFWYRQQPGQSLTLIATANQGSEATYESGFVIDKFPISRPNLTFSTLTVSNMSPEDSSIYLCSGLGRGKEEAFFGQGTRLTVV.

The chain uses TRBV6-2 or TRBV6-3 and TRBJ1-1, with TRBD1 identical over 7 bases. V was clipped by 4 bases and J by 4 bases; unmatched bases: 6. This CDR3 spans 14 amino acids. Germline CDR1 and CDR2: MNHEY and SVGEGT. This CDR3 is CASSLRQGSTEAFF. As DNA, the CDR3 is TGTGCCAGCAGTTTAAGACAGGGCAGCACTGAAGCTTTCTTT.

This chain links TRBV29-1 with TRBJ1-1; a possible D gene is TRBD1 (6 bases). The V gene's germline CDR1 is SQVTM and CDR2 ANQGSEA. Trimming pared 4 bases from V and 0 bases from J, leaving 12 bases between. The CDR3 is 14 amino acids. In DNA form, the CDR3 reads TGCAGCGTTGCTACAGGGCTAATGAACACTGAAGCTTTCTTT. Protein product: CSVATGLMNTEAFF.

The chain uses TRBV19 and TRBJ1-6; 8 bases agree with TRBD1. Germline CDR1 is LNHDA and CDR2 is SQIVND (reference sequence). This CDR3 is 13 amino acids long. V lost 5 bases to trimming and J lost 10 bases; unmatched junction nucleotides: 4. The CDR3 is CASSVDRASPLHF. The CDR3 DNA sequence: TGTGCCAGTAGTGTGGACAGGGCGTCACCCCTCCACTTT.

This clone has only one observation. V usage is TRBV15 and J usage is TRBJ2-2; weak D call: TRBD1 (5 bases). CDR1 LNHNV and CDR2 YYDKDF come from the germline V gene (reference sequence). The CDR3 sequence is 16 residues long. V was cut by 0 bases and J by 5 bases, with 13 bases left in between. CDR3 coding DNA: TGTGCCACCAGCAGAGATCCATTGCCAGGGACCGGGGAGCTGTTTTTT. Protein sequence: CATSRDPLPGTGELFF.

The chain has TRBV28 and TRBJ1-3; no clear D gene. Germline V lookup: CDR1 MDHEN, CDR2 SYDVKM. This CDR3 comprises 14 residues. The V and J ends lost 1 base and 0 bases respectively, with 4 bases between them. The CDR3 DNA is TGTGCCAGCAGTTTATCCCACTCTGGAAACACCATATATTTT. Its protein product is CASSLSHSGNTIYF.

The chain employs TRBV28 and TRBJ1-1; D may be TRBD1 (5 bases). Germline CDR1 reads MDHEN; CDR2 reads SYDVKM. The CDR3 totals 15 residues. V lost 4 bases, J lost 5 bases, and 17 bases lay in between. The CDR3 coding sequence is TGTGCCAGCAGTTCCCTCGGAGGGGAAAAGACTGAAGCTTTCTTT. It encodes CASSSLGGEKTEAFF.

In this sample, this clone turned up a few times. The rearrangement uses TRBV4-3 and TRBJ2-7; D perhaps matches TRBD2 (7 bases). V gave up 0 bases and J gave up 10 bases, with 13 bases separating them. Per germline, CDR1 LGHNA and CDR2 YSLEER. CDR3 length equals 13 residues. CDR3 bases: TGCGCCAGCAGCCAAGATACCGGGGGGCGTCAGTACTTC. This gives the protein CASSQDTGGRQYF.

The table lists this clone with a few counts. The rearrangement uses TRBV5-4 and TRBJ2-3, with D possibly matching TRBD1 (6 bases). Trimming pared 2 bases from V and 0 bases from J, leaving 16 bases between. This CDR3 spans 17 amino acids. Germline CDR1 is SGHNT and CDR2 is YYREEE (reference sequence). The CDR3 DNA sequence: TGTGCCAGCAGCTTCAAACCAGGGGCCACTAGCACAGATACGCAGTATTTT. Its protein is CASSFKPGATSTDTQYF.

The J gene is TRBJ1-1, the V gene TRBV28; no definite D call. Trimming took 3 bases from V and 0 from J, leaving 5 bases between them. From germline, CDR1 is MDHEN and CDR2 SYDVKM. CDR3 length: 13 amino acids. CDR3 nucleotides: TGTGCCAGCAGTTTCACGGTGAACACTGAAGCTTTCTTT. Its protein is CASSFTVNTEAFF.

The chain has TRBV6-4 and TRBJ2-3; TRBD2 agrees at 13 bases. Germline V lookup: CDR1 MRHNA, CDR2 SNTAGT. This CDR3 comprises 16 residues. V lost 2 bases and J lost 4; bases outside the gene matches: 3. The chain's CDR3 is CASSDGTSGAPDTQYF. CDR3 DNA: TGTGCCAGCAGTGACGGGACTAGCGGGGCTCCAGATACGCAGTATTTT.

This clone has more than one count but fewer than ten. V is TRBV15 and J is TRBJ2-3; D may be TRBD2 (5 bases). Germline V gene sequence: CDR1 LNHNV, CDR2 YYDKDF (reference sequence). Trimming removed 1 base at V and 0 bases at J, with 8 bases between. This CDR3 is 15 amino acids long. The CDR3 region is CATSRGEPSTDTQYF. DNA of the CDR3: TGTGCCACCAGCAGAGGGGAGCCGAGCACAGATACGCAGTATTTT.

This chain connects TRBV19 to TRBJ1-2; TRBD1 agrees at 7 bases. J was trimmed by 8 bases and V by 7 bases; bases with no gene match: 16. This CDR3 spans 15 amino acids. Germline CDR1 LNHDA, CDR2 SQIVND (reference sequence). As DNA, the CDR3 is TGTGCCAGTATTAATCCTCAGGGGGTGCGTGGAGGCTACACCTTC. Translated, it gives CASINPQGVRGGYTF.

The V and J genes are TRBV3-1 (or the pseudogene TRBV3-2) and TRBJ1-4; D remains ambiguous. Germline CDR1 is LGHDT and CDR2 is YNNKEL (reference sequence). Trimming stripped 1 base from V and 4 bases from J, with 10 bases between. The CDR3 spans 15 residues. The CDR3 DNA is TGTGCCAGCAGCCAAGGAACAGTGAGTAATGAAAAACTGTTTTTT. It codes for CASSQGTVSNEKLFF.

The chain has TRBV12-3 or TRBV12-4 and TRBJ2-1; D is unclear. There are 12 residues in the CDR3. The ends were cut back, 5 bases at V and 9 bases at J, with 11 bases in the middle. CDR3 residues: CASSPPIREQFF. As DNA, the CDR3 is TGTGCCAGCAGTCCACCTATCCGTGAGCAGTTCTTC.

The gene calls are TRBV11-3 and TRBJ2-2, with D perhaps matching TRBD2 (5 bases). V was shortened by 3 bases and J by 5 bases, with 10 bases between the two germline ends. The V gene's germline CDR1 is SGHNT and CDR2 YENEEA. The CDR3 has 14 residues. The chain's CDR3 is CASSLGGGTGELFF. In nucleotides, the CDR3 is TGTGCCAGCAGCTTGGGCGGCGGGACCGGGGAGCTGTTTTTT.

This rearrangement joins TRBV21-1 to TRBJ2-3; the tabulated D call, TRBD2, remains unverified against the DNA. TRBV21-1 is annotated as a pseudogene. This CDR3 spans 20 amino acids. In nucleotides, the CDR3 is TGTGCCAGCAGCAAACCAGAGGGAGCTACCCGCGAGAATCCCACAGATACGCAGTATTTT. Protein: CASSKPEGATRENPTDTQYF.

This clone appeared once. V gene TRBV20-1 combines with J gene TRBJ2-3; TRBD2 matches at 12 bases. CDR1 is DFQATT, CDR2 SNEGSKA, per germline (reference sequence). The CDR3 runs 16 residues. V dropped 3 bases and J dropped 3; count of bases not matched to a gene: 7. The CDR3 bases are TGCAGTGCTAGTGAGCTAGCGGGAGGGGAAACAGATACGCAGTATTTT. Protein sequence: CSASELAGGETDTQYF.

The chain employs TRBV7-8 and TRBJ1-5, with D hard to call. The length of the CDR3 is 14 residues. Germline V gives CDR1 SGHVS, CDR2 FQNEAQ. The V end lost 0 bases, the J end lost 4 bases, and 7 bases lay between the germline ends. The CDR3 region has the DNA TGTGCCAGCAGCTTAGCGAGAGGGAATCAGCCCCAGCATTTT. It codes for CASSLARGNQPQHF.

This chain links TRBV18 with TRBJ2-5; D not certain. CDR3 length equals 15 residues. The germline V gene has CDR1 KGHSH and CDR2 LQKENI. The V end lost 6 bases, the J end lost 5 bases, and 19 bases lay between the germline ends. CDR3 in amino acids: CASSPSPNPRETQYF. DNA of the CDR3: TGTGCCAGCTCTCCATCCCCCAACCCCCGGGAGACCCAGTACTTC.

This clone was observed a single time. V gene TRBV25-1 combines with J gene TRBJ2-3; 7 nucleotides match TRBD2. The ends lost 4 bases at V and 5 bases at J; junction bases unmatched: 9. This CDR3 is 15 amino acids long. Per the germline V gene, CDR1 is MGHDK and CDR2 is SYGVNS. CDR3 nucleotide sequence: TGTGCCAGCAGTGTCCTGGGGGAGGGAGAAGATACGCAGTATTTT. Protein product: CASSVLGEGEDTQYF.